This is a list of T cell receptor beta chains from one sample in a study of blood T cell repertoires in COVID-19. The protocol was immunoSEQ multiplex PCR, while the TCRdb copy is restricted to in-frame clones and leaves out a portion. The data show around 370,000 clones, about 90% seen once. The sample taken for sequencing was peripheral blood. The receptors shown here come from a woman younger than 30 who had recovered from COVID-19. CDR3s leave out the opening cysteine and the closing phenylalanine or tryptophan. Rows give clone size only sometimes, using once, few, many, or a class for an expanded clone.

TRBJ1-1 | NA | TRBV14 | 13 | ASSNRDGAYSKAF
TRBJ2-1 | once | TRBV30 | 13 | AWSVGSSSYNEQF
TRBJ1-2 | NA | TRBV10-3 | 10 | AISGDRVSYT
TRBJ1-2 | NA | TRBV5-1 | 11 | ASSPGVNYGYT
TRBJ1-1 | NA | TRBV7-2 | 11 | ASSFERGAEAF
TRBJ1-1 | NA | TRBV28 | 13 | ASTYPARENTEAF
TRBJ2-1 | NA | TRBV12-3/TRBV12-4 | 11 | ASRNRVSNEQF
TRBJ1-2 | NA | TRBV6-2/TRBV6-3 | 10 | ASSWTDWGYT
TRBJ1-1 | NA | TRBV5-1 | 16 | ASSLLRQGAYMGTEAF
TRBJ1-5 | NA | TRBV6-5 | 11 | ASSTREQQPQH
TRBJ1-2 | NA | TRBV30 | 12 | AWSRDRGSYGYT
TRBJ1-1 | NA | TRBV5-1 | 13 | ASSLVGQGYAEAF
TRBJ1-5 | NA | TRBV30 | 16 | AWSHGTGFQGLDQPQH
TRBJ1-4 | NA | TRBV7-9 | 13 | ASSRTEGAHEKLF
TRBJ2-3 | NA | TRBV28 | 14 | ASSSSGQGVADTQY
TRBJ2-2 | NA | TRBV27 | 14 | ASSRHQGGVPGELF
TRBJ2-5 | once | TRBV19 | 12 | ASSIRGSEETQY
TRBJ1-1 | NA | TRBV27 | 13 | ASSLGQVGNTEAF
TRBJ2-2 | NA | TRBV7-2 | 12 | ASTSTSGAGELF
TRBJ2-2 | NA | TRBV5-1 | 14 | ASSATGGRGTGELF
TRBJ2-1 | NA | TRBV27 | 15 | ASSPRTSSRVYNEQF
TRBJ2-1 | NA | TRBV27 | 12 | ASRLAGARNEQF
TRBJ2-1 | NA | TRBV5-1 | 13 | ASSMAGGSYNEQF
TRBJ2-1 | NA | TRBV12-5 | 18 | ASGWSRTSGYSRAYNEQF
TRBJ2-2 | NA | TRBV9 | 15 | ASSFSLTDANTGELF
TRBJ2-1 | NA | TRBV4-3 | 15 | ASSQDGCGRAIDEQF
TRBJ2-1 | NA | TRBV6-1 | 13 | ASSEGDDRYNEQF
TRBJ2-2 | NA | TRBV21-1 | 16 | ARGRLTLRDRGPGELF
TRBJ2-3 | NA | TRBV5-1 | 12 | ASRTAGSTDTQY
TRBJ2-3 | NA | TRBV19 | 13 | ASSIDGQGSDTQY
TRBJ2-5 | NA | TRBV2 | 11 | ASTRESEETQY
TRBJ1-2 | NA | TRBV10-3 | 8 | AIGQYGYT
TRBJ2-1 | NA | TRBV7-2 | 17 | ASSLPPSLAGGPYNEQF
TRBJ2-1 | NA | TRBV4-2 | 13 | ASSQTGTSGNEQF
TRBJ1-2 | NA | TRBV19 | 11 | ASSILLGPGYT
TRBJ1-2 | NA | TRBV27 | 21 | ASSLTQKGAAANRPGVRDGYT
TRBJ2-1 | NA | TRBV10-3 | 12 | AISGKTSYNEQF
TRBJ1-2 | NA | TRBV11-2 | 14 | ASSLEARGASSGYT
TRBJ1-2 | NA | TRBV11-3 | 12 | ASSLGSGSYGYT
TRBJ2-3 | NA | TRBV14 | 15 | ASSQHRRTSGSDTQY